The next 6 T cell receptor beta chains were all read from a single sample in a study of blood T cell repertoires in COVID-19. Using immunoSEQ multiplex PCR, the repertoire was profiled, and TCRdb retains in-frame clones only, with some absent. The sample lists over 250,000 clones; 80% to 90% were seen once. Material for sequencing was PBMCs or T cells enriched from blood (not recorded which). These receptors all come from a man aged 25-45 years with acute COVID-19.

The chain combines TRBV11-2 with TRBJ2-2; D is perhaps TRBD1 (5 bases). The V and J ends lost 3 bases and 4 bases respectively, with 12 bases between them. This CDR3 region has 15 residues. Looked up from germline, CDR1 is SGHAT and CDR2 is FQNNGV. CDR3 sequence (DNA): TGTGCCAGCAGCTTTTTCTCAGGGCCCACCGGGGAGCTGTTTTTT. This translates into CASSFFSGPTGELFF.

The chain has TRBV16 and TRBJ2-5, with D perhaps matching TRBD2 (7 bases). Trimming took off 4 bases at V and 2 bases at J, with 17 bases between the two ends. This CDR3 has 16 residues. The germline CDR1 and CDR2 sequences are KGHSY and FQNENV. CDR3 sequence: CASSPLRGAGQETQYF. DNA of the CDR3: TGTGCCAGCAGCCCTCTCCGGGGGGCCGGACAAGAGACCCAGTACTTC.

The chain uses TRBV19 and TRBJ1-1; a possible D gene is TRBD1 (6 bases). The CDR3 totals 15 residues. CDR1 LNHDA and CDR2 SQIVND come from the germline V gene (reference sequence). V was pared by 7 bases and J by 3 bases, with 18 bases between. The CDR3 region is CASKMTRGKDTEAFF. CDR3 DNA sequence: TGTGCCAGTAAGATGACAAGGGGGAAGGACACTGAAGCTTTCTTT.

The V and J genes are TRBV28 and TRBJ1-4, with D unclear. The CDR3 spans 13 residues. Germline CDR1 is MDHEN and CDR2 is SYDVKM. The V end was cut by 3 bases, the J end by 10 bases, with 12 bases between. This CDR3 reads CASSFGGIGKLFF. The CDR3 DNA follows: TGTGCCAGCAGTTTCGGAGGGATTGGAAAACTGTTTTTT.

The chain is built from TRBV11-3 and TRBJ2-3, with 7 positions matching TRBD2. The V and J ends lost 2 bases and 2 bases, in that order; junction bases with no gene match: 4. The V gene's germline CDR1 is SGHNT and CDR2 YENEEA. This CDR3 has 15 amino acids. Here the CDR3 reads CASSLRGGFTDTQYF. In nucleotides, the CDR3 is TGTGCCAGCAGCTTACGCGGGGGTTTCACAGATACGCAGTATTTT.

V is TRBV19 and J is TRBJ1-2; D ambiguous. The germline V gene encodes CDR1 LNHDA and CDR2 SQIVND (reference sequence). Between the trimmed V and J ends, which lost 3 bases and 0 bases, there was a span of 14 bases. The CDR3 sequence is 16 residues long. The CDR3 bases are TGTGCCAGTAGTATCACCTTCACAGAAGCTAACTATGGCTACACCTTC. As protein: CASSITFTEANYGYTF.